Below, 15 T cell receptor beta chains from the same sample are listed, as sequenced in a study of blood T cell repertoires in COVID-19. Sequenced by immunoSEQ multiplex PCR; TCRdb stores in-frame clones only, minus some. This table holds some 350,000 clones, roughly 88% found once. Sequencing used PBMCs or T cells enriched from blood (not recorded which). The origin of the receptors is a man aged 30 to 39 who had recovered from COVID-19.

This chain connects TRBV7-9 to TRBJ1-3; D remains unclear. This CDR3 spans 13 amino acids. Trimming pared 0 bases from V and 4 bases from J, leaving 4 bases between. The germline CDR1 and CDR2 sequences are SEHNR and FQNEAQ (reference sequence). CDR3 DNA: TGTGCCAGCAGCTTAGCTATGGGAAACACCATATATTTT. Amino acid sequence: CASSLAMGNTIYF.

The chain combines TRBV7-6 with TRBJ2-5; the D gene is possibly TRBD1 (5 bases). Trimming shortened V by 5 bases and J by 5 bases, and 12 bases separated the two germline ends. The CDR3 is made up of 13 amino acids. Germline lookup yields CDR1 SGHVS and CDR2 FNYEAQ. CDR3 region: CASSARERETQYF. CDR3 DNA sequence: TGTGCCAGCAGCGCCAGGGAAAGGGAGACCCAGTACTTC.

This chain joins TRBV19 and TRBJ2-3, with unresolved D. Trimming left V 7 bases short and J 3 bases short, with 11 bases between. Per the germline V gene, CDR1 is LNHDA and CDR2 is SQIVND (reference sequence). This CDR3 is 13 amino acids long. The CDR3 loop is CASNFTRTDTQYF. As DNA, the CDR3 is TGTGCCAGTAACTTTACCCGGACAGATACGCAGTATTTT.

The CDR3 DNA reads as TGTGCCAGCAGTTCCAGGGTCTCTGGAAACACCATATATTTT. Residues: CASSSRVSGNTIYF. This chain joins TRBV27 and TRBJ1-3, with a weak D call TRBD1 (5 bases). CDR3 length equals 14 residues. CDR1 is MNHEY and CDR2 is SMNVEV in the germline V gene (reference sequence). The V end lost 4 bases, the J end lost 0 bases, and 7 bases lay between the germline ends.

The genes are TRBV5-4 and TRBJ1-6, with D unresolved. The germline V gene encodes CDR1 SGHNT and CDR2 YYREEE (reference sequence). CDR3 size: 17 residues. V lost 4 bases to trimming and J lost 0 bases, with 14 bases between them. The CDR3 sequence: CASSASGGSSYNSPLHF. CDR3 sequence (DNA): TGTGCCAGCAGCGCCTCAGGAGGTAGCTCCTATAATTCACCCCTCCACTTT.

V usage is TRBV5-1 and J usage is TRBJ1-2, with a weak D call TRBD1 (5 bases). V was trimmed by 0 bases and J by 5 bases, leaving 14 bases between them. Germline CDR1 reads SGHRS; CDR2 reads YFSETQ. The CDR3 covers 15 residues. CDR3 residues: CASSLASGTGYGYTF. CDR3 sequence (DNA): TGCGCCAGCAGCTTGGCCAGTGGTACAGGTTATGGCTACACCTTC.

The J gene is TRBJ1-2, the V gene TRBV5-4; TRBD1 matches at 9 bases. V shed 3 bases, J shed 4 bases, and the junction held 1 base outside the gene matches. This CDR3 has 13 residues. Germline CDR1 and CDR2: SGHNT and YYREEE (reference sequence). As DNA, the CDR3 is TGTGCCAGCAGCTCGACAGGGGGCTATGGCTACACCTTC. It is translated as CASSSTGGYGYTF.

The chain recombines TRBV2 with TRBJ1-5, with unresolved D. Germline V gives CDR1 SNHLY, CDR2 FYNNEI. This CDR3 contains 15 residues. The V gene lost 9 bases and the J gene lost 4 bases, with 19 bases spanning the gap. CDR3 DNA sequence: TGTGCCAGTCGGGCGACGGGGAACGGGAATCAGCCCCAGCATTTT. Encoded protein: CASRATGNGNQPQHF.

Turning to this clone: The sample carries other DNA sequences with the same CDR3. The chain couples TRBV19 to TRBJ1-1, with D possibly TRBD1 on 5 matching bases. V gave up 1 base and J gave up 1 base, with 7 bases separating them. Germline V CDR1 and CDR2: LNHDA, SQIVND (reference sequence). The CDR3 runs 14 residues. In DNA form, the CDR3 reads TGTGCCAGTAGTATAGGTCAGGGGAACACTGAAGCTTTCTTT. Protein product: CASSIGQGNTEAFF.

The rearrangement uses TRBV9 and TRBJ2-1, with 9 bases matching TRBD2. Germline-derived CDR1 and CDR2 are SGDLS and YYNGEE. V gave up 2 bases and J gave up 2 bases; unmatched junction bases: 8. This CDR3 has 17 residues. Here the CDR3 reads CASSVRGSSGTYNEQFF. The DNA of the CDR3 is TGTGCCAGCAGCGTCAGGGGGTCTAGCGGGACCTACAATGAGCAGTTCTTC.

V gene TRBV15 combines with J gene TRBJ2-1; 7 nucleotides align to TRBD2. The CDR3 consists of 15 residues. V lost 2 bases and J lost 8; bases outside the gene matches: 9. The germline V gene has CDR1 LNHNV and CDR2 YYDKDF (reference sequence). The CDR3 loop is CATSRRAGEGDEQFF. The CDR3 DNA is TGTGCCACCAGCAGAAGGGCGGGGGAAGGGGATGAGCAGTTCTTC.

The genes are TRBV19 and TRBJ2-2; TRBD1 matches at 9 bases. With V trimmed by 4 bases and J by 5 bases, 8 bases remained unmatched. Germline CDR1 LNHDA, CDR2 SQIVND (reference sequence). CDR3 length equals 16 residues. The CDR3 reads CASSRGDRVGTGELFF. CDR3 bases: TGTGCCAGTAGTAGGGGGGACAGGGTCGGGACCGGGGAGCTGTTTTTT.

The rearrangement uses TRBV3-1 (or the pseudogene TRBV3-2) and TRBJ1-1, with TRBD1 as a possible D gene (5 bases). The V gene's germline CDR1 is LGHDT and CDR2 YNNKEL (reference sequence). The V and J ends lost 5 bases and 3 bases respectively, with 10 bases between them. There are 13 residues in the CDR3. The CDR3 region is CASSKRGYTEAFF. The CDR3 DNA reads TGTGCCAGCAGCAAACGGGGGTACACTGAAGCTTTCTTT.

V usage is TRBV28 and J usage is TRBJ1-5; no reliable D call. V was pared by 5 bases and J by 4 bases, with 9 bases between. Germline CDR1 is MDHEN and CDR2 is SYDVKM. The CDR3 runs 13 residues. CDR3 sequence (DNA): TGTGCCAGCAGTGTGACACGTAATCAGCCCCAGCATTTT. Its translation: CASSVTRNQPQHF.

The V gene is TRBV5-5, the J gene TRBJ1-2; a weak D match, TRBD1 (6 bases). The CDR3 length is 15 residues. V lost 0 bases, J lost 1 base, and 10 bases lay in between. CDR1 is SGHKS, CDR2 YYEKEE, per germline (reference sequence). The CDR3 nucleotides read TGTGCCAGCAGCTTGGCGGACAGCCTTAACTATGGCTACACCTTC. It specifies CASSLADSLNYGYTF.